These 12 T cell receptor beta chains originate from one sample sequenced in a study of blood T cells in healthy people across ages. Through a sample-barcoded 5' primer and a J-beta primer mix, a second PCR was run for roughly 6 to 11 cycles. TCRdb passed the 5' RACE reads through MiXCR, listing each CDR3 protein once. The sample carries around 940,000 distinct CDR3 sequences, about 53% recorded once. Specimen: blood. These receptors were obtained from a woman aged 55 to 70 in good health.

This clonotype has more than one count but fewer than ten. The chain carries TRBV11-3 and TRBJ2-5; D unclear. The assigned J gene may be wrong: the sequence end matches TRBJ2-7 better. CDR3 length: 12 amino acids. The germline gives CDR1 SGHNT, CDR2 YENEEA. The CDR3 coding sequence is TGTGCCAGCAGCTCCCGCGATCCCGAGCAGTACTTC. It translates to CASSSRDPEQYF.

The chain carries TRBV27 and TRBJ2-1, with 8 positions matching TRBD1. The V gene's germline CDR1 is MNHEY and CDR2 SMNVEV (reference sequence). Trimming removed 10 bases from V and 2 bases from J; junction bases left unmatched: 7. CDR3 size: 14 residues. CDR3 in DNA: TGTGCCACAAGGACAGGGCTAACCTACAATGAGCAGTTCTTC. Amino acids: CATRTGLTYNEQFF.

The rearrangement links TRBV3-1 to TRBJ1-6; the D is unclear. Germline CDR1 LGHDT, CDR2 YNNKEL (reference sequence). The CDR3 runs to 14 residues. Deletions cut 4 bases from V and 5 bases from J, with 9 bases between. CDR3 sequence reads: CASSPVGHNSPLHF. For the CDR3, the DNA is TGTGCCAGCAGCCCCGTGGGCCATAATTCACCCCTCCACTTT.

This clonotype was counted a few times. The chain has TRBV20-1 and TRBJ2-4; TRBD2 agrees at 10 bases. The germline V gene has CDR1 DFQATT and CDR2 SNEGSKA (reference sequence). V dropped 5 bases and J dropped 3; count of bases not matched to a gene: 13. This CDR3 has 17 amino acids. CDR3 protein: CSAGGTSGKGVKNIQYF. The CDR3 DNA reads as TGCAGTGCTGGGGGCACTAGCGGGAAAGGAGTCAAAAACATTCAGTACTTC.

This clonotype was seen a handful of times. J is TRBJ2-1 and V is TRBV11-3; no definite D call. CDR1 and CDR2 from the germline V gene are SGHNT and YENEEA. The V and J ends lost 5 bases and 1 base respectively, with 9 bases between them. The length of the CDR3 is 14 residues. CDR3 bases: TGTGCCAGCAGCCCACACGTTTCCTACAATGAGCAGTTCTTC. As protein: CASSPHVSYNEQFF.

This clonotype was detected many times. The CDR3 DNA reads as TGCGCCAGCAGCTTCAATGGTCCGACCTCTGGGGCCAACGTCCTGACTTTC. Its protein product is CASSFNGPTSGANVLTF. This chain links TRBV5-1 with TRBJ2-6, with D hard to call. CDR1 SGHRS and CDR2 YFSETQ come from the germline V gene. The length of the CDR3 is 17 residues. Between the trimmed V and J ends, which lost 2 bases and 0 bases, there was a span of 12 bases.

This clonotype was counted between two and nine times. V is TRBV6-6 and J is TRBJ1-4; 8 nucleotides align to TRBD1. Per the germline V gene, CDR1 is MNHNY and CDR2 is SVGAGI (reference sequence). The CDR3 has 14 residues. J lost 6 bases, V lost 5 bases, and 5 bases had no gene match. CDR3 nucleotides: TGTGCCAGCAGTAAAACGACAGGGGATGAAAAACTGTTTTTT. It encodes CASSKTTGDEKLFF.

This clonotype appeared a few times. With a much larger clone just one base away, this may be a read error. The chain uses TRBV5-1 and TRBJ2-1; maybe TRBD1 (6 bases). The J call may be incorrect, as the DNA end agrees better with TRBJ2-7. The germline V gene has CDR1 SGHRS and CDR2 YFSETQ. This CDR3 contains 14 residues. CDR3: CASSDRSSYNEQYF. CDR3 sequence (DNA): TGCGCCAGCAGCGACAGGAGCTCCTACAATGAGCAGTACTTC.

This clonotype showed up just once. An end of the junction does not agree with germline; a read error may underlie this. The chain links TRBV7-2 to TRBJ2-2; 7 nucleotides line up with TRBD1. This CDR3 is built from 13 residues. Germline assignment: CDR1 SGHTA and CDR2 FQGNSA. Here the CDR3 reads CASSLALAGGLFF. CDR3 DNA: TGTGCCAGCAGCTTAGCTCTGGCAGGGGGGCTGTTTTTT.

This clonotype has more than one count but fewer than ten. The chain carries TRBV7-9 and TRBJ2-7, with 9 nucleotides matching TRBD1. The CDR3 has 14 residues. Per the germline V gene, CDR1 is SEHNR and CDR2 is FQNEAQ (reference sequence). The ends lost 5 bases at V and 5 bases at J; junction bases unmatched: 7. CDR3 protein: CASSRDREWHEQYF. The CDR3 DNA sequence: TGTGCCAGCAGCCGGGACAGGGAGTGGCACGAGCAGTACTTC.

CDR3 sequence reads: CASRLVGYEQYF. Here the CDR3 DNA reads TGTGCCAGCCGACTAGTCGGCTACGAGCAGTACTTC. V usage is TRBV2 and J usage is TRBJ2-7; D possibly corresponds to TRBD2 (6 bases). The V and J ends lost 8 bases and 3 bases respectively, with 11 bases between them. The CDR3 is 12 residues long. The V gene's germline CDR1 is SNHLY and CDR2 FYNNEI.

This clonotype was detected only a few times. The J gene is TRBJ2-7, the V gene TRBV7-9; D possibly corresponds to TRBD1 (6 bases). Germline CDR1 reads SEHNR; CDR2 reads FQNEAQ (reference sequence). V was cut by 6 bases and J by 1 base, with 13 bases left in between. The CDR3 runs 14 residues. The CDR3 nucleotides read TGTGCCAGCAGTTGGACAGAACCTTCCTACGAGCAGTACTTC. Translation gives CASSWTEPSYEQYF. Full variable domain (outside the CDR3, taken from reference TRBV7-9 and TRBJ2-7): DTGVSQNPRHKITKRGQNVTFRCDPISEHNRLYWYRQTLGQGPEFLTYFQNEAQLEKSRLLSDRFSAERPKGSFSTLEIQRTEQGDSAMYLCASSWTEPSYEQYFGPGTRLTVT.